This is a list of T cell receptor beta chains from one sample in a study of T-cell reconstitution after alpha-beta-depleted transplantation in children. TCRdb itself ran the PCR reads through MiXCR, one entry per CDR3 protein. The sample consists of around 200,000 distinct CDR3 sequences, approximately 17% of them appearing once. Specimen: PBMCs, mostly from graft donor cells, collected 360 days after TCRalphabeta/CD19-depleted stem cell transplant. Every receptor here comes from a male patient between 2 and 9 years old who had a stem cell transplant for acute lymphoblastic leukemia, so the T cells may come from the graft donor. Both conserved end residues are part of each CDR3. The D gene is left open where the match is weak. Expanded clones get a size class; other rows say once, few or many, or leave the size out.

J,size,V,D,CDR3,DNA
TRBJ2-7,NA,TRBV12-3/TRBV12-4,NA,CASSADLAPSYEQYF,TGTGCCAGCAGTGCGGACCTCGCCCCCTCCTACGAGCAGTACTTC
TRBJ2-3,NA,TRBV30,NA,CAWSGRQGTDTQYF,TGTGCCTGGAGTGGACGACAGGGCACAGATACGCAGTATTTT
TRBJ2-6,NA,TRBV5-1,NA,CASSPWTGTNSGANVLTF,TGCGCCAGCAGCCCCTGGACGGGTACGAACTCTGGGGCCAACGTCCTGACTTTC
TRBJ2-1,many,TRBV20-1,NA,CSARGPSHPGEQFF,TGCAGTGCTAGAGGCCCCTCTCACCCGGGAGAGCAGTTCTTC
TRBJ2-1,NA,TRBV5-4,NA,CASRGPSYNEQFF,TGTGCCAGCCGCGGACCATCCTACAATGAGCAGTTCTTC
TRBJ2-2,NA,TRBV12-5,TRBD1,CASGTGVTGELFF,TGTGCTAGTGGGACAGGGGTGACCGGGGAGCTGTTTTTT
TRBJ1-5,NA,TRBV28,NA,CASRDGRYSNQPQHF,TGTGCCAGCAGGGACGGCAGATATAGCAATCAGCCCCAGCATTTT
TRBJ2-3,NA,TRBV7-6,TRBD2,CASSLGLAGAWTDTQYF,TGTGCCAGCAGCTTAGGACTAGCGGGGGCCTGGACAGATACGCAGTATTTT
TRBJ1-1,many,TRBV12-3/TRBV12-4,NA,CASSWGTENTEAFF,TGTGCCAGCAGTTGGGGCACAGAGAACACTGAAGCTTTCTTT
TRBJ2-1,few,TRBV14,NA,CASSPRVAVVLYNEQFF,TGTGCCAGCAGCCCCAGAGTTGCTGTAGTCCTCTACAATGAGCAGTTCTTC
TRBJ1-1,NA,TRBV7-8,NA,CASSSARLSSNTEAFF,TGTGCCAGCAGCTCCGCGCGTCTCAGCTCTAACACTGAAGCTTTCTTT
TRBJ2-3,NA,TRBV20-1,TRBD2,CSAEPSGGAGDTQYF,TGCAGTGCTGAACCTAGCGGGGGGGCAGGAGATACGCAGTATTTT
TRBJ2-5,few,TRBV5-1,NA,CASSLPDSAQETQYF,TGCGCCAGCAGCTTGCCCGACAGTGCTCAAGAGACCCAGTACTTC
TRBJ2-1,few,TRBV29-1,NA,CSVGEGEQFF,TGCAGCGTTGGAGAGGGTGAGCAGTTCTTC
TRBJ2-1,NA,TRBV18,TRBD2,CASSLGTSIDNEQFF,TGTGCCAGCTCACTCGGGACTAGTATAGACAATGAGCAGTTCTTC
TRBJ2-7,few,TRBV15,NA,CATSPRRDEQYF,TGTGCCACCAGCCCACGACGGGACGAGCAGTACTTC
TRBJ1-6,many,TRBV18,NA,CASSPGYNSPLHF,TGTGCCAGCTCACCAGGTTATAATTCACCCCTCCACTTT
TRBJ2-5,NA,TRBV4-1,TRBD2,CASSPRSLAEPLQETQYF,TGCGCCAGCAGCCCACGGAGTCTAGCGGAACCCCTCCAAGAGACCCAGTACTTC
TRBJ1-3,NA,TRBV20-1,TRBD1,CSARDEGEGRGQSGNTIYF,TGCAGTGCTAGAGATGAGGGGGAGGGCAGGGGGCAGTCTGGAAACACCATATATTTT
TRBJ2-1,NA,TRBV20-1,NA,CSARELTAYNEQFF,TGCAGTGCCCGGGAGCTGACGGCCTACAATGAGCAGTTCTTC
TRBJ1-1,many,TRBV5-1,TRBD1,CASSLAGGNTEAFF,TGCGCCAGCAGCTTGGCAGGGGGGAACACTGAAGCTTTCTTT
TRBJ1-1,NA,TRBV6-6,NA,CASSYGQEAFF,TGTGCCAGCAGTTACGGACAGGAAGCTTTCTTT
TRBJ1-4,NA,TRBV7-9,NA,CASSFGVGEKLFF,TGTGCCAGCAGCTTCGGCGTGGGCGAAAAACTGTTTTTT
TRBJ1-3,few,TRBV21-1,NA,CATDVLGASGNTIYF,TGTGCCACCGATGTCCTAGGCGCCTCTGGAAACACCATATATTTT
TRBJ2-2,NA,TRBV18,NA,CASSPFSSPRGGELFF,TGTGCCAGCTCACCATTCTCGTCGCCCCGGGGCGGGGAGCTGTTTTTT
TRBJ2-1,NA,TRBV12-3/TRBV12-4,TRBD2,CASSLPAGGPNNEQFF,TGTGCCAGCAGTCTTCCAGCGGGGGGGCCGAATAATGAGCAGTTCTTC
TRBJ1-1,many,TRBV29-1,TRBD1,CSGLGTANTEAFF,TGCAGTGGCCTCGGGACAGCGAACACTGAAGCTTTCTTT
TRBJ2-7,few,TRBV2,NA,CAAAVSSYEQYF,TGTGCCGCGGCGGTGAGCTCCTACGAGCAGTACTTC
TRBJ2-1,NA,TRBV7-8,TRBD2,CASSFWPLAGGYNEQFF,TGTGCCAGCAGCTTTTGGCCTCTAGCGGGGGGTTACAATGAGCAGTTCTTC
TRBJ1-2,few,TRBV18,TRBD1,CASSSSAGTDGYTF,TGTGCCAGCTCATCCAGCGCCGGGACAGATGGCTACACCTTC